The rows below give T cell receptor beta chains drawn from one sample of a study of CD8+ T cells in alopecia areata. Produced via immunoSEQ multiplex PCR; TCRdb's table is partial and in-frame only. The sample has tens of thousands of clones; over 25% are singletons. Sequencing used CD8+ T cells sorted from blood, obtained at week 4, from a patient treated with tofacitinib. These receptors all stem from a human donor with alopecia areata. Each CDR3 is given with its conserved first and last residue. D genes are given only for firm matches. The listing skips clone size in some rows; elsewhere it reads once, few, many or a size class.

V gene	CDR3 length	J gene	D gene	clone size	CDR3 protein	CDR3 DNA
TRBV7-2	13	TRBJ2-1	-	many	CASSQEGSNEQFF	TGCGCCAGCAGCCAAGAGGGTTCCAATGAGCAGTTCTTC
TRBV9	14	TRBJ2-7	TRBD1	-	CASSAGQGDYEQYF	TGTGCCAGCAGCGCGGGACAGGGCGACTACGAGCAGTACTTC
TRBV30	15	TRBJ2-7	TRBD2	-	CASFVRLAGAYEQYF	TGTGCCTCCTTCGTCCGGCTAGCGGGTGCCTACGAGCAGTACTTC
TRBV9	17	TRBJ1-1	TRBD1	few	CASSVGGGSLMNTEAFF	TGTGCCAGCAGCGTAGGAGGGGGCTCTCTCATGAACACTGAAGCTTTCTTT
TRBV7-8	15	TRBJ1-1	TRBD1	once	CASTPPGQGGTEAFF	TGTGCCAGCACCCCCCCGGGACAGGGCGGCACTGAAGCTTTCTTT
TRBV29-1	14	TRBJ2-7	-	-	CSVPSQGSSYEQYF	TGCAGCGTTCCTTCCCAGGGAAGCTCCTACGAGCAGTACTTC
TRBV4-1	15	TRBJ2-7	TRBD1	few	CASSLAGTGVREQYF	TGCGCCAGCAGCTTGGCGGGGACAGGGGTCCGCGAGCAGTACTTC
TRBV7-2	13	TRBJ2-7	-	-	CASSYGLSYEQYF	TGTGCCAGCAGCTACGGTCTCTCCTACGAGCAGTACTTC
TRBV5-1	16	TRBJ2-3	-	-	CASSSRAKRSTDTQYF	TGCGCCAGCAGCTCGAGAGCTAAGCGAAGCACAGATACGCAGTATTTT
TRBV29-1	13	TRBJ1-2	TRBD1	-	CSVPGGGNYGYTF	TGCAGCGTTCCAGGGGGAGGTAACTATGGCTACACCTTC
TRBV7-2	16	TRBJ2-5	-	once	CASSPQPNRVQETQYF	TGTGCCAGCAGCCCACAACCTAATAGGGTCCAAGAGACCCAGTACTTC
TRBV11-2	16	TRBJ2-7	TRBD1	few	CASSFGTGKGSYEQYF	TGTGCCAGCAGCTTTGGGACAGGGAAGGGCTCCTACGAGCAGTACTTC
TRBV5-4	13	TRBJ1-5	-	-	CASSLGSNQPQHF	TGTGCCAGCAGCTTGGGGTCCAATCAGCCCCAGCATTTT
TRBV4-1	15	TRBJ2-3	-	-	CASSQDGAATDTQYF	TGCGCCAGCAGCCAAGACGGGGCGGCCACAGATACGCAGTATTTT
TRBV7-9	12	TRBJ2-4	TRBD2	few	CASSGLINIQYF	TGTGCCAGCTCGGGACTAATAAACATTCAGTACTTC
TRBV2	13	TRBJ2-3	-	few	CASLGGDTDTQYF	TGTGCCAGCTTAGGCGGGGATACAGATACGCAGTATTTT
TRBV7-2	14	TRBJ2-1	-	few	CASSPVGDYNEQFF	TGTGCCAGCAGCCCGGTTGGGGACTACAATGAGCAGTTCTTC
TRBV30	15	TRBJ2-7	-	-	CAWFRGSPLSYEQYF	TGTGCCTGGTTCCGAGGGTCCCCGCTTTCCTACGAGCAGTACTTC
TRBV18	17	TRBJ2-1	-	-	CASSPSNREYVYNEQFF	TGTGCCAGCTCACCCAGTAACCGGGAGTACGTCTACAATGAGCAGTTCTTC
TRBV27	15	TRBJ1-1	TRBD1	-	CASSFGTGVYTEAFF	TGTGCCAGCAGTTTCGGGACAGGGGTTTACACTGAAGCTTTCTTT
TRBV9	14	TRBJ2-7	-	few	CASSVSGLSYEQYF	TGTGCCAGCAGCGTATCAGGGCTCTCCTACGAGCAGTACTTC
TRBV7-9	12	TRBJ2-3	-	-	CASSLGSGTQYF	TGTGCCAGCAGCTTAGGAAGTGGTACGCAGTATTTT
TRBV29-1	14	TRBJ2-5	TRBD1	few	CSGTRDRGSETQYF	TGCAGCGGCACCCGGGACAGGGGGTCAGAGACCCAGTACTTC
TRBV9	15	TRBJ2-1	-	-	CASSFETPTYNEQFF	TGTGCCAGCAGCTTCGAGACGCCGACCTACAATGAGCAGTTCTTC
TRBV23-1	13	TRBJ2-3	TRBD2	-	CALRGGPTDTQYF	TGCGCCCTCCGGGGGGGGCCCACAGATACGCAGTATTTT
TRBV29-1	15	TRBJ2-1	TRBD2	few	CSVSPGLGSYNEQFF	TGCAGCGTTTCCCCGGGACTAGGCTCCTACAATGAGCAGTTCTTC
TRBV7-9	14	TRBJ1-3	-	-	CASRNDGGGNTIYF	TGTGCCAGCAGAAACGATGGAGGCGGAAACACCATATATTTT
TRBV5-1	16	TRBJ2-3	TRBD1	few	CASSPGQGGSTDTQYF	TGCGCCAGCAGCCCCGGACAGGGGGGGAGCACAGATACGCAGTATTTT
TRBV29-1	13	TRBJ2-2	-	-	CSVELTRGGELFF	TGCAGCGTTGAACTGACCCGGGGCGGGGAGCTGTTTTTT
TRBV9	15	TRBJ2-5	TRBD2	-	CASSVAGTSLETQYF	TGTGCCAGCAGCGTAGCCGGGACTAGCCTTGAGACCCAGTACTTC
TRBV30	15	TRBJ2-5	TRBD2	-	CAWTLAGGPSETQYF	TGTGCCTGGACACTAGCGGGAGGGCCCTCGGAGACCCAGTACTTC
TRBV29-1	16	TRBJ2-5	TRBD2	few	CSVEVLQTSGSETQYF	TGCAGCGTTGAAGTATTACAGACTAGCGGGTCGGAGACCCAGTACTTC
TRBV29-1	12	TRBJ2-2	-	-	CSSRPDGGELFF	TGCAGCTCGCGGCCGGATGGCGGGGAGCTGTTTTTT
TRBV4-2	17	TRBJ1-3	-	-	CASSQERLTDSGNTIYF	TGTGCCAGCAGCCAAGAACGACTGACCGACTCTGGAAACACCATATATTTT
TRBV25-1	11	TRBJ2-5	-	-	CASSDIETQYF	TGTGCCAGCAGTGACATAGAGACCCAGTACTTC
TRBV6-5	13	TRBJ1-5	-	few	CASSWTGNQPQHF	TGTGCCAGCAGTTGGACAGGCAATCAGCCCCAGCATTTT
TRBV29-1	13	TRBJ2-7	-	-	CSVRSGATYEQYF	TGCAGCGTCAGGTCCGGGGCTACCTACGAGCAGTACTTC
TRBV29-1	12	TRBJ2-1	-	-	CSARVRPHEQFF	TGCAGCGCCCGGGTTCGGCCCCATGAGCAGTTCTTC
TRBV7-4	15	TRBJ1-4	-	-	CASSLVGTLGEKLFF	TGTGCCAGCAGCTTAGTCGGGACCTTGGGGGAAAAACTGTTTTTT
TRBV29-1	16	TRBJ2-1	TRBD2	few	CSVDGREEVSYNEQFF	TGCAGCGTTGACGGCCGGGAGGAGGTCTCCTACAATGAGCAGTTCTTC
TRBV4-1	14	TRBJ1-1	-	-	CASSQVTRYAEAFF	TGCGCCAGCAGCCAAGTCACTAGATACGCTGAAGCTTTCTTT
TRBV9	14	TRBJ2-3	-	-	CASSVGDSTDTQYF	TGTGCCAGCAGCGTGGGGGATAGCACAGATACGCAGTATTTT
TRBV23-1	15	TRBJ1-1	-	-	CASSQRAGEGTEAFF	TGCGCCAGCAGTCAACGGGCAGGGGAGGGGACTGAAGCTTTCTTT
TRBV29-1	14	TRBJ2-1	TRBD2	-	CSVEGASGSNEQFF	TGCAGCGTTGAAGGGGCTAGCGGGAGTAATGAGCAGTTCTTC
TRBV7-9	12	TRBJ2-7	TRBD1	-	CASAGGGYEQYF	TGTGCCAGTGCAGGGGGCGGCTACGAGCAGTACTTC
TRBV2	16	TRBJ2-3	-	large	CASSDEFSGAPDTQYF	TGTGCCAGCAGTGACGAATTCTCTGGGGCCCCAGATACGCAGTATTTT